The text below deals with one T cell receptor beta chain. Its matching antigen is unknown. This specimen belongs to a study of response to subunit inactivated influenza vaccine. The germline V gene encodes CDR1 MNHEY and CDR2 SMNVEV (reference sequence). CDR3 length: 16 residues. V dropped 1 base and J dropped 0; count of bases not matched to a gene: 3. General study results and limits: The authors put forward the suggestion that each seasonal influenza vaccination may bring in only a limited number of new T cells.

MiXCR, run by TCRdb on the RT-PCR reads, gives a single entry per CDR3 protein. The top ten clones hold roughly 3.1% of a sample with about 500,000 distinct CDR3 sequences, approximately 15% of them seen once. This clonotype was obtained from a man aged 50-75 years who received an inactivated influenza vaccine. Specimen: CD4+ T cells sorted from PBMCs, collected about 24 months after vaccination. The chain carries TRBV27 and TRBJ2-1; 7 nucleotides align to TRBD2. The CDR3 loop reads CASSLFGGSSYNEQFF. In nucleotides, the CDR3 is TGTGCCAGCAGTTTATTCGGGGGGAGCTCCTACAATGAGCAGTTCTTC.